This is a list of T cell receptor beta chains from one sample in a study of T cell responses to AZD1222 COVID-19 vaccine. Sequenced by immunoSEQ multiplex PCR; TCRdb stores in-frame clones only, minus some. The sample holds tens of thousands of clones, about three quarters seen once. This sample comprised peripheral blood, obtained on day 0 of AZD1222 vaccination. The receptor set was obtained from an adult in good health. The CDR3 runs from the conserved cysteine through the conserved F or W.

V: TRBV14; J: TRBJ2-3; length: 17; CDR3: CASSQITGTGGADTQYF
V: TRBV19; J: TRBJ1-1; length: 14; CDR3: CASSPPDRNNEAFF
V: TRBV6-4; J: TRBJ2-7; length: 15; CDR3: CASIPGLAGSYEQYF
V: TRBV3-1/TRBV3-2; J: TRBJ1-1; length: 14; CDR3: CASSRGTRNTEAFF
V: TRBV7-8; J: TRBJ2-2; length: 12; CDR3: CASSSFTGELFF
V: TRBV11-3; J: TRBJ2-7; length: 14; CDR3: CASSFTQGTYEQYF
V: TRBV5-1; J: TRBJ1-2; length: 13; CDR3: CASSLDSPYGYTF
V: TRBV19; J: TRBJ1-5; length: 14; CDR3: CASDQVGRDQPQHF
V: TRBV5-6; J: TRBJ1-4; length: 15; CDR3: CASSLRRGQGEKLFF
V: TRBV6-2/TRBV6-3; J: TRBJ2-1; length: 11; CDR3: CASSFLNEQFF
V: TRBV11-2; J: TRBJ1-4; length: 16; CDR3: CASSLDPRVSQPKLFF
V: TRBV7-3; J: TRBJ2-2; length: 18; CDR3: CASSWGPGQGTNTGELFF
V: TRBV5-4; J: TRBJ2-5; length: 16; CDR3: CASSHGLAGFEETQYF
V: TRBV7-2; J: TRBJ2-2; length: 16; CDR3: CASSPHARRNTGELFF
V: TRBV6-5; J: TRBJ1-1; length: 14; CDR3: CASKPTGGRTEAFF
V: TRBV28; J: TRBJ1-2; length: 13; CDR3: CASSKQAFHGYTF
V: TRBV10-3; J: TRBJ1-5; length: 13; CDR3: CAISGGNERPQHF
V: TRBV7-9; J: TRBJ1-2; length: 17; CDR3: CASSLEIGNGENYGYTF
V: TRBV14; J: TRBJ1-5; length: 14; CDR3: CASSQVWGSQPQHF
V: TRBV7-2; J: TRBJ1-1; length: 15; CDR3: CASSLGAEVGGGAFF
V: TRBV28; J: TRBJ1-6; length: 17; CDR3: CASRPTGNLGYNSPLHF
V: TRBV5-6; J: TRBJ1-2; length: 15; CDR3: CASSSRGRGDYGYTF
V: TRBV25-1; J: TRBJ1-1; length: 15; CDR3: CASTGTGKRNTEAFF
V: TRBV11-3; J: TRBJ2-1; length: 13; CDR3: CASSASLRSEQFF
V: TRBV5-5; J: TRBJ2-7; length: 15; CDR3: CASSLRGLSSYEQYF
V: TRBV19; J: TRBJ2-2; length: 13; CDR3: CASTDRVTGELFF
V: TRBV6-1; J: TRBJ2-7; length: 14; CDR3: CASSEAGGAHEQYF
V: TRBV3-1/TRBV3-2; J: TRBJ2-7; length: 14; CDR3: CASSLFYNKYEQYF
V: TRBV11-2; J: TRBJ1-2; length: 13; CDR3: CASSPRGDYGYTF
V: TRBV28; J: TRBJ1-2; length: 14; CDR3: CASTPGGQKYGYTF
V: TRBV7-8; J: TRBJ1-1; length: 15; CDR3: CASLQSGHLRAEAFF
V: TRBV6-5; J: TRBJ1-3; length: 15; CDR3: CASSTSIVGGNTIYF
V: TRBV7-2; J: TRBJ2-3; length: 14; CDR3: CASRRGAGTDTQYF
V: TRBV28; J: TRBJ1-5; length: 17; CDR3: CASSPPLAGFGNQPQHF
V: TRBV3-1/TRBV3-2; J: TRBJ2-1; length: 15; CDR3: CASSQGASGGPKQFF
V: TRBV7-2; J: TRBJ1-1; length: 14; CDR3: CASSSRGRSTQAFF
V: TRBV6-4; J: TRBJ2-2; length: 14; CDR3: CASSDSRGTGELFF
V: TRBV7-3; J: TRBJ1-1; length: 14; CDR3: CASSRGGIGTEAFF
V: TRBV6-2/TRBV6-3; J: TRBJ1-1; length: 14; CDR3: CASSYTGGMYFAFF
V: TRBV6-4; J: TRBJ1-2; length: 14; CDR3: CASSESGTGYGYTF
V: TRBV3-1/TRBV3-2; J: TRBJ2-5; length: 18; CDR3: CASSQPSRGGEYQETQYF
V: TRBV9; J: TRBJ1-2; length: 14; CDR3: CASSGSTGDYGYTF
V: TRBV6-1; J: TRBJ2-3; length: 14; CDR3: CASSDPTGADTQYF
V: TRBV5-1; J: TRBJ2-3; length: 19; CDR3: CASSLVRGGLVRGTDTQYF
V: TRBV3-1/TRBV3-2; J: TRBJ1-3; length: 13; CDR3: CASSQGNGNTIYF
V: TRBV27; J: TRBJ2-3; length: 16; CDR3: CASSFGGQRGPDTQYF
V: TRBV28; J: TRBJ2-7; length: 17; CDR3: CASSSHLRDRGTYEQYF
V: TRBV30; J: TRBJ1-5; length: 14; CDR3: CAWTLTGRNQPQHF
V: TRBV29-1; J: TRBJ2-3; length: 18; CDR3: CSVANLAGGDLLRDTQYF
V: TRBV20-1; J: TRBJ2-7; length: 11; CDR3: CSARSGDEQYF
V: TRBV5-1; J: TRBJ2-5; length: 15; CDR3: CASNTGTSLQETQYF
V: TRBV28; J: TRBJ2-3; length: 12; CDR3: CASSLTGNTQYF
V: TRBV18; J: TRBJ2-2; length: 17; CDR3: CASSPRTGGAGTGELFF
V: TRBV7-2; J: TRBJ2-1; length: 14; CDR3: CASSLGTSMNEQFF
V: TRBV28; J: TRBJ2-7; length: 13; CDR3: CASSTGTEYEQYF
V: TRBV30; J: TRBJ1-5; length: 13; CDR3: CAWSVLGNQPQHF
V: TRBV15; J: TRBJ2-3; length: 19; CDR3: CATSGQGLAGGDYTDTQYF
V: TRBV2; J: TRBJ1-5; length: 13; CDR3: CASKGNSNQPQHF